This TCR beta chain was documented in a study of cytotoxic CD8 clonotypes in ibrutinib-treated CLL. Study-wide background: Samples averaged approximately 260,000 productive templates and approximately 100,000 productive rearrangements. Broader study findings: Public clonotypes, an uncommon group, contracted or remained stable on treatment. The clonality went up when patients responded to ibrutinib and dropped back toward baseline at progression.

The repertoire was sequenced with immunoSEQ multiplex PCR; TCRdb's copy has only in-frame clones and lacks some. The data hold some 76,000 clones, with approximately 87% observed a single time. Trimming pared 3 bases from V and 8 bases from J, leaving 16 bases between. Germline CDR1 and CDR2: MDHEN and SYDVKM. CDR3 size: 15 residues. This clone was picked up one time. Its antigen is unknown. The chain employs TRBV28 and TRBJ1-4; D remains unclear. The sample was PBMCs, taken after 24 months of ibrutinib treatment. The receptor's source is a human donor with chronic lymphocytic leukemia. CDR3 sequence: CASSFISGGNEKLFF. The CDR3 bases are TGTGCCAGCAGTTTTATTTCTGGAGGGAACGAAAAACTGTTTTTT.